This TCR beta chain was sequenced during a study of T cells in Graves' hyperthyroidism and ophthalmopathy. As for the study in general: Once the initial diagnosis was made, peripheral blood was obtained before any treatment.

Diagnoses were made from clinical symptoms, serum measures (thyroxine and TRAb), thyroid ultrasound and orbital computed tomography. The PBMCs were taken from around 10 ml of fresh peripheral blood. Whole-study findings and limits: Ophthalmopathy, which appeared later, was predicted by the model a median about 5.9 months before onset.

The germline CDR1 and CDR2 sequences are SGHNT and YYREEE (reference sequence). The CDR3 totals 15 residues. The V end was cut by 5 bases, the J end by 10 bases, with 22 bases between. In its sample, this clonotype was seen a few times. The target antigen is unknown. Using RNA transcripts as the source, TCR beta CDR3 regions were amplified. The HTBI primer set served for first-round RT-PCR of the TCR CDR3. TCRdb analysed the multiplex PCR reads with MiXCR anew, one entry per CDR3 protein. Of some 740,000 distinct CDR3 sequences listed, 11% to 15% are singletons. The sample comprised blood. This clonotype was obtained from a woman aged 18-29 years with Graves' hyperthyroidism. The chain carries TRBV5-4 and TRBJ2-1, with D possibly TRBD2 on 6 matching bases. As DNA, the CDR3 is TGTGCCAGCAGACCGGGACCTGGAGGGAGTAAGGAGCAGTTCTTC. Protein sequence: CASRPGPGGSKEQFF. Using reference TRBV5-4 and TRBJ2-1 for the parts outside the CDR3, the full variable domain is ETGVTQSPTHLIKTRGQQVTLRCSSQSGHNTVSWYQQALGQGPQFIFQYYREEENGRGNFPPRFSGLQFPNYSSELNVNALELDDSALYLCASRPGPGGSKEQFFGPGTRLTVL.